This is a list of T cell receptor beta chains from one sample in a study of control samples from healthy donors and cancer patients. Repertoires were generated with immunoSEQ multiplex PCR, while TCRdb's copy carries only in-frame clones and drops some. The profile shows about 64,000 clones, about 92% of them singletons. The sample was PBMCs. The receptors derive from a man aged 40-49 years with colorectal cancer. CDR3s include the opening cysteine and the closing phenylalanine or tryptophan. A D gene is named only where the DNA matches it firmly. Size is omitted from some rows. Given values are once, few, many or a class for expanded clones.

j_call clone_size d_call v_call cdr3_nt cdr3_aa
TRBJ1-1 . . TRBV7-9 TGTGCCAGCAGTCGCCCCATTGTGTACGAGGGCACTGAAGCTTTCTTT CASSRPIVYEGTEAFF
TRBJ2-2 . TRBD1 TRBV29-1 TGCAGCGCTGAACAGGGGTCCGGGGAGCTGTTTTTT CSAEQGSGELFF
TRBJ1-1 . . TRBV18 TGTGCCAGCTCAGACACAAGGAACACTGAAGCTTTCTTT CASSDTRNTEAFF
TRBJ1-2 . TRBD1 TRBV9 TGTGCCAGCACCCTAGGGACAGGGGCCAGTGGCTACACCTTC CASTLGTGASGYTF
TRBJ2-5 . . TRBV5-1 TGCGCCAGCAGCTTGGTCGGGACGTCGGGCCAAGAGACCCAGTACTTC CASSLVGTSGQETQYF
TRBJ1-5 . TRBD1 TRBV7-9 TGTGCCAGCAGCCCGGACAGGGCCAATAATCAGCCCCAGCATTTT CASSPDRANNQPQHF
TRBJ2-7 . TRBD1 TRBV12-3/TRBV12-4 TGTGCCAGCAGGGGGACAGGGGGCGACGAGCAGTACTTC CASRGTGGDEQYF
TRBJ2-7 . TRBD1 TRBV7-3 TGTGCCAGCAGCCCAGGGGGCGGGCCGCCCTACGAGCAGTACTTC CASSPGGGPPYEQYF
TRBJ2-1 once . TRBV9 TGTGCCAGCAGCGTAGAGGTAGCCGTTTACAGTGAGCAGTTCTTC CASSVEVAVYSEQFF
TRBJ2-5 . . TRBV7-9 TGTGCCAGCAGCAACAGGATTGTTGAGACCCAGTACTTC CASSNRIVETQYF